This TCR beta chain is from a study of T cells expressing NK-cell markers. Study in general: The TCR beta repertoires were obtained from sorted CD3+CD56+NKG2C+, CD3+CD56+NKG2C- and CD3+CD56-NKG2C+ T cells. Study-level points and caveats: Whether expanded NKG2C+ T cell clones recognized HCMV stayed uncertain.

A note on this clonotype: Its antigen is currently unknown.

CDR3 length: 15 residues. CDR1 is LNHNV, CDR2 YYDKDF, per germline (reference sequence). TCR beta cDNA was made by 5'RACE template switching with UMIs. TCRdb reworked the 5' RACE reads into one entry per CDR3 protein, no DNA. The sample has about 180,000 distinct CDR3 sequences. V and J are TRBV15 and TRBJ2-5; lacking DNA, the TRBD1 call made by TCRdb goes unchecked. This receptor was identified in a man aged 18-70 years in good health. Material: blood T cells: a sorted CD56 or NKG2C T cell subset, CD4+ or CD8+ T cells, or bulk PBMC T cells (not recorded which). CDR3 in amino acids: CATRAGRGEQETQYF.